This TCR beta chain originates from a study of blood T cell repertoires in COVID-19. On the study more broadly: Nucleic acid was either cDNA or gDNA, and it came from T cells, B-cell-depleted T cells, or PBMCs.

The germline V gene has CDR1 LNHDA and CDR2 SQIVND (reference sequence). V was pared by 2 bases and J by 5 bases, with 11 bases of the junction left unmatched. The CDR3 extends over 16 amino acids. Assay: immunoSEQ multiplex PCR; the TCRdb copy retains only in-frame clones and omits some. The sample carries about 400,000 clones, around 89% recorded once. Cohorts were determined from participant-reported clinical history. This sequence was found in a woman aged 25 to 39 with acute COVID-19. V usage is TRBV19 and J usage is TRBJ2-7; 8 nucleotides match TRBD1. Sequenced: PBMCs or T cells enriched from blood (not recorded which). The DNA for the CDR3 is TGTGCCAGTAGTATACAACTCCGGACAGGGTTGGACGAGCAGTACTTC. Translated: CASSIQLRTGLDEQYF.